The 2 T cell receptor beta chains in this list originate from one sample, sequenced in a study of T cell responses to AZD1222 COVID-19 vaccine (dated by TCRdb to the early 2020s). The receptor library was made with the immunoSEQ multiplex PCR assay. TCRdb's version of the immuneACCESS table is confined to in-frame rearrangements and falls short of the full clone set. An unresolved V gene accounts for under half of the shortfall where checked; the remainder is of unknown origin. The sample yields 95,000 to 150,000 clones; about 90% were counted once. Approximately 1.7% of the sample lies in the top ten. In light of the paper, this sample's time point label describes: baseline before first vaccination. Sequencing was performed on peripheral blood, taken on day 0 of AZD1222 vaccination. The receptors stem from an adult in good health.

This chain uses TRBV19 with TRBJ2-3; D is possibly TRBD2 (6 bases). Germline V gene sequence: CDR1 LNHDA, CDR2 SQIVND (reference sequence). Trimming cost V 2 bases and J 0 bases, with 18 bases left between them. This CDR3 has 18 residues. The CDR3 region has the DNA TGTGCCAGTAGTATAAACCTGCCCGGGAGATCTAGCACAGATACGCAGTATTTT. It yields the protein CASSINLPGRSSTDTQYF.

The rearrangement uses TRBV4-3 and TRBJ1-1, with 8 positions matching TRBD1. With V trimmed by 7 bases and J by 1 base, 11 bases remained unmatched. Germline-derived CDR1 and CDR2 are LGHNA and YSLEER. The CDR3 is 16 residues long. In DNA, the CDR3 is TGCGCCAGCACCTTAGCTGGAGGACAGGGGAACACTGAAGCTTTCTTT. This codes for CASTLAGGQGNTEAFF.